These 15 T cell receptor beta chains were all obtained from the same sample, sequenced in a study of blood T cells in healthy people across ages. Primers used in a second PCR of roughly 7 to 12 cycles were a sample-barcoded 5' primer and a J-beta primer mix. TCRdb reprocessed the 5' RACE reads with MiXCR, giving one entry per CDR3 protein. The sample includes about 580,000 distinct CDR3 sequences, 40% to 50% of them seen just once. Sequencing was performed on blood. These receptors originate from a man at least 80 years old in good health.

The rearrangement links TRBV9 to TRBJ2-7, with 8 nucleotides matching TRBD2. The CDR3 runs 15 residues. V gave up 0 bases and J gave up 4 bases; unmatched junction bases: 6. CDR1 is SGDLS and CDR2 is YYNGEE in the germline V gene. This chain's CDR3 is CASSVGDQREYEQYF. In nucleotides, the CDR3 is TGTGCCAGCAGCGTAGGGGACCAGCGGGAGTACGAGCAGTACTTC. Complete variable domain (other parts from reference TRBV9 and TRBJ2-7): DSGVTQTPKHLITATGQRVTLRCSPRSGDLSVYWYQQSLDQGLQFLIQYYNGEERAKGNILERFSAQQFPDLHSELNLSSLELGDSALYFCASSVGDQREYEQYFGPGTRLTVT.

The chain has TRBV10-3 and TRBJ2-1; tentative D call: TRBD2 (6 bases). Germline assignment: CDR1 ENHRY and CDR2 SYGVKD. Trimming shortened V by 6 bases and J by 2 bases, and 11 bases separated the two germline ends. There are 14 residues in the CDR3. CDR3 residues: CAIRQASAYNEQFF. In nucleotides, the CDR3 is TGTGCCATCAGACAGGCTAGCGCCTACAATGAGCAGTTCTTC.

As concerns this clonotype: At one of its ends the junction is not consistent with the germline gene, which may arise from a read error. Here the CDR3 reads CSARDPRLDDEELFF. CDR3 coding DNA: TGCAGTGCTAGAGATCCGCGGTTAGACGATGAAGAACTGTTTTTT. The V and J genes are TRBV20-1 and TRBJ1-4, with D unresolved. CDR3 length: 15 residues. Germline V CDR1 and CDR2: DFQATT, SNEGSKA (reference sequence).

This clonotype was found a few times. This chain links TRBV20-1 with TRBJ1-2, with no clear D. CDR1 DFQATT and CDR2 SNEGSKA come from the germline V gene (reference sequence). The CDR3 totals 10 residues. The V end was cut by 6 bases, the J end by 3 bases, with 5 bases between. Here the CDR3 DNA reads TGCAGTGCCCCAGACTATGGCTACACCTTC. As protein: CSAPDYGYTF.

The chain employs TRBV20-1 and TRBJ2-4; D remains ambiguous. CDR3 length: 13 residues. Between the trimmed V and J ends, which lost 5 bases and 3 bases, there was a span of 11 bases. CDR1 and CDR2 (germline): DFQATT, SNEGSKA (reference sequence). The CDR3 DNA sequence: TGCAGTGCTCCGGGTTCTGGCAAAAACATTCAGTACTTC. This gives the protein CSAPGSGKNIQYF.

The chain is built from TRBV29-1 and TRBJ2-5; 7 bases fit TRBD1. The J call may not be correct, given that the DNA end is closer to TRBJ2-7. The CDR3 length is 12 residues. Looked up from germline, CDR1 is SQVTM and CDR2 is ANQGSEA. The CDR3 is CSVGRQGYEQYF. CDR3 nucleotide sequence: TGCAGCGTTGGACGACAGGGCTACGAGCAGTACTTC.

V gene TRBV29-1 combines with J gene TRBJ2-1; a possible D gene is TRBD2 (5 bases). This CDR3 region has 10 residues. Trimming pared 8 bases from V and 7 bases from J, leaving 9 bases between. CDR1 is SQVTM, CDR2 ANQGSEA, per germline. The CDR3 sequence: CSTGKNEQFF. The CDR3 nucleotides are TGCAGCACGGGAAAGAATGAGCAGTTCTTC.

The chain links TRBV24-1 to TRBJ2-1; D assignment may be TRBD1 or TRBD2 (5 bases each). V lost 5 bases, J lost 7 bases, and 14 bases lay in between. The CDR3 runs 14 residues. CDR1 and CDR2 from the germline V gene are KGHDR and SFDVKD. CDR3 sequence reads: CATSVGRLKNEQFF. DNA of the CDR3: TGTGCCACCAGTGTGGGACGCCTAAAAAATGAGCAGTTCTTC.

This chain connects TRBV20-1 to TRBJ1-1, with D uncertain. CDR3 size: 13 residues. In germline, CDR1 is DFQATT, CDR2 SNEGSKA (reference sequence). V was shortened by 1 base and J by 0 bases, with 6 bases between the two germline ends. The CDR3 region has the DNA TGCAGTGCTAGAGCCAGCTTGAACACTGAAGCTTTCTTT. This encodes CSARASLNTEAFF.

The chain couples TRBV13 to TRBJ2-7; 8 bases align to TRBD2. CDR3 size: 14 residues. With V trimmed by 6 bases and J by 2 bases, 6 bases remained unmatched. Germline V gene lookup returns CDR1 PRHDT and CDR2 FYEKMQ (reference sequence). The CDR3 bases are TGTGCCAGCAGTCTCGGGGGGGAGACCTACGAGCAGTACTTC. This gives the protein CASSLGGETYEQYF.

This clonotype was found a few times. This chain links TRBV11-2 with TRBJ2-2; D remains ambiguous. Germline V CDR1 and CDR2: SGHAT, FQNNGV. The V end lost 1 base, the J end lost 1 base, and 7 bases lay between the germline ends. The CDR3 loop spans 15 amino acids. CDR3 sequence: CASSLVGRNTGELFF. CDR3 DNA sequence: TGTGCCAGCAGCTTAGTTGGCAGGAACACCGGGGAGCTGTTTTTT. Full variable domain (remainder filled in from reference TRBV11-2 and TRBJ2-2): EAGVAQSPRYKIIEKRQSVAFWCNPISGHATLYWYQQILGQGPKLLIQFQNNGVVDDSQLPKDRFSAERLKGVDSTLKIQPAKLEDSAVYLCASSLVGRNTGELFFGEGSRLTVL.

This clonotype turned up a few times. The chain uses TRBV7-2 and TRBJ1-2; D perhaps matches TRBD1 (5 bases). This CDR3 is 13 amino acids long. Germline V lookup: CDR1 SGHTA, CDR2 FQGNSA. V was trimmed by 7 bases and J by 4 bases, leaving 13 bases between them. The CDR3 DNA sequence: TGTGCCAGCACCGCCGACAGAGTCTATGGCTACACCTTC. Translating gives CASTADRVYGYTF.

With regard to this clonotype: A junction boundary mismatches the germline segment, possibly from a read error. This chain uses TRBV4-3 with TRBJ2-1, with 8 bases lining up with TRBD2. CDR3 length: 16 amino acids. Germline CDR1 reads LGHNA; CDR2 reads YSLEER. CDR3 protein: CASSQDLREGLHEQFF. The CDR3 region has the DNA TGCGCCAGCAGTCAAGATCTCCGGGAGGGCCTCCATGAGCAGTTCTTC.

V gene TRBV6-2 or TRBV6-3 combines with J gene TRBJ2-1; D is unclear. CDR3 length: 14 amino acids. Germline CDR1 MNHEY, CDR2 SVGEGT. Between the trimmed V and J ends, which lost 11 bases and 0 bases, there was a span of 14 bases. For the CDR3, the DNA is TGTGCCGGCAACCCAGACACCTCCTACAATGAGCAGTTCTTC. Its translation: CAGNPDTSYNEQFF.

The rearrangement links TRBV20-1 to TRBJ2-3, with 9 bases identical to TRBD1. The CDR3 has 15 residues. Germline values: CDR1 DFQATT, CDR2 SNEGSKA (reference sequence). V dropped 6 bases and J dropped 5; count of bases not matched to a gene: 12. CDR3 DNA: TGCAGTGCCACCGAGACAGGGGGTAATCAAGATACGCAGTATTTT. This encodes CSATETGGNQDTQYF.